This T cell receptor beta chain emerged from a study of shared clonotypes between healthy human individuals. CD45RO negativity and positive selection for CCR7 defined naive CD8 cells, a population that excluded terminally differentiated effector memory CD45RA+ cells. Only Caucasian adults living in Nashville, Tennessee served as donors. For sorted subsets, about 0.2 ug DNA per replicate equaled around 28,000 T cell genomes. Measured with immunoSEQ multiplex PCR; TCRdb has only the in-frame clones, and not every one. Among roughly 2,000,000 clones listed, approximately 94% were seen once. This TCR derives from a young man in good health. Sequencing was carried out using naive CD8+ T cells sorted from blood.

This CDR3 reads CASSGGQGGNQPQHF. The CDR3 DNA follows: TGTGCCAGCAGTGGGGGACAGGGAGGCAATCAGCCCCAGCATTTT. This chain connects TRBV27 to TRBJ1-5; 9 bases align to TRBD1. V was clipped by 5 bases and J by 2 bases; unmatched bases: 4. The CDR3 extends over 15 amino acids. CDR1 MNHEY and CDR2 SMNVEV come from the germline V gene (reference sequence).